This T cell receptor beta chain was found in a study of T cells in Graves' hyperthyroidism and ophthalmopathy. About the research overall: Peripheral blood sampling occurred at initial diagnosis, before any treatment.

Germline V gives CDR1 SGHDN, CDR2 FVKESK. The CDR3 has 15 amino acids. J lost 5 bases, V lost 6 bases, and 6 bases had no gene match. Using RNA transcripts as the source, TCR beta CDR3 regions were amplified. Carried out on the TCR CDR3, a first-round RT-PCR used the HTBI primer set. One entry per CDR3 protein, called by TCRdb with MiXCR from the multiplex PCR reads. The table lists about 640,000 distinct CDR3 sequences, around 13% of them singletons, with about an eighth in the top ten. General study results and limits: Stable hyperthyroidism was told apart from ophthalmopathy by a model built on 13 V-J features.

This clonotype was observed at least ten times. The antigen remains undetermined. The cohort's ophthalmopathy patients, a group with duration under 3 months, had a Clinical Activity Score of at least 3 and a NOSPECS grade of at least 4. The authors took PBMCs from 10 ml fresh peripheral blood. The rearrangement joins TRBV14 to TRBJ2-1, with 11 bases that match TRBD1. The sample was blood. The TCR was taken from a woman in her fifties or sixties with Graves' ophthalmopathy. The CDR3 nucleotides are TGTGCCAGCAGATTGCGGGACAGGGGGGACAATGAGCAGTTCTTC. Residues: CASRLRDRGDNEQFF. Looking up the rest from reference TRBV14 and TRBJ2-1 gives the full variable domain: EAGVTQFPSHSVIEKGQTVTLRCDPISGHDNLYWYRRVMGKEIKFLLHFVKESKQDESGMPNNRFLAERTGGTYSTLKVQPAELEDSGVYFCASRLRDRGDNEQFFGPGTRLTVL.